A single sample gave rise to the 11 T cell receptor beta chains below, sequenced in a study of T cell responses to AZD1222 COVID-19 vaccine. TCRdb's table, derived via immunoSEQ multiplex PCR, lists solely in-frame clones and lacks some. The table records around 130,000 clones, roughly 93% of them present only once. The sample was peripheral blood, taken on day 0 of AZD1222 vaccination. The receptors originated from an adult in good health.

CDR3 DNA sequence: TGTGCCAGCAGTTTAGCACACGAGCAGTACTTC. This gives the protein CASSLAHEQYF. The chain employs TRBV12-3 or TRBV12-4 and TRBJ2-7; D call uncertain. V shed 0 bases and J shed 5 bases, with 2 bases lying between them. CDR3 length equals 11 residues.

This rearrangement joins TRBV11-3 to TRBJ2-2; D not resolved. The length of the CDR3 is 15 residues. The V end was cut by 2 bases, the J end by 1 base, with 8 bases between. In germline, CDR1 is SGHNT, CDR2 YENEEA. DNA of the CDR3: TGTGCCAGCAGCTTAAATTCTAGGAACACCGGGGAGCTGTTTTTT. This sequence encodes CASSLNSRNTGELFF.

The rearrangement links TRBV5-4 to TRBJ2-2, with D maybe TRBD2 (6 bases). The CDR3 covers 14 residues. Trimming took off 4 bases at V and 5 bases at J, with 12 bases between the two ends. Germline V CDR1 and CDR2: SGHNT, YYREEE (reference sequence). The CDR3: CASSILGGTGELFF. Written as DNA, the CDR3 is TGTGCCAGCAGCATTCTTGGGGGGACCGGGGAGCTGTTTTTT.

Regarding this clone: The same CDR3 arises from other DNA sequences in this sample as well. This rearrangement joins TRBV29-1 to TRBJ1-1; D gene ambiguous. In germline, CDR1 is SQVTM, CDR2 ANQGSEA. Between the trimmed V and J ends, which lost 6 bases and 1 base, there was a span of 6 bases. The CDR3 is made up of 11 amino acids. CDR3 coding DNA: TGCAGCGTCCGGAGGAACACTGAAGCTTTCTTT. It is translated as CSVRRNTEAFF.

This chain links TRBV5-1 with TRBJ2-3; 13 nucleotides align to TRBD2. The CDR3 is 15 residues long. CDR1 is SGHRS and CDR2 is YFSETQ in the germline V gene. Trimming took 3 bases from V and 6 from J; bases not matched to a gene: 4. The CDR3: CASSWTSGRRDTQYF. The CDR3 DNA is TGCGCCAGCAGCTGGACTAGCGGGAGACGGGATACGCAGTATTTT.

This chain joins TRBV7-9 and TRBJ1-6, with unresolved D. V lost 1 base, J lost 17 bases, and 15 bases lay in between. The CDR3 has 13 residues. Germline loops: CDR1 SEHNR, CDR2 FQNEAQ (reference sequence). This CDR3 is CASSLETAAWVHF. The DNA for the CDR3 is TGTGCCAGCAGCTTAGAGACGGCGGCCTGGGTCCACTTT.

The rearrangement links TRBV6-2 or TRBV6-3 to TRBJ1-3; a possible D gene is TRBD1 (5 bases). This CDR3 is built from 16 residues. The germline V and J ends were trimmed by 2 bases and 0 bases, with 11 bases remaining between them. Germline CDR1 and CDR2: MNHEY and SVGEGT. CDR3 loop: CASSYGWGNSGNTIYF. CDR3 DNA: TGTGCCAGCAGTTACGGATGGGGGAACTCTGGAAACACCATATATTTT.

The CDR3: CASSPGTFSYGYTF. The CDR3 DNA reads as TGTGCCAGCTCTCCAGGGACCTTTAGCTATGGCTACACCTTC. The V and J genes are TRBV9 and TRBJ1-2; possible D gene TRBD1, 5 bases. The CDR3 covers 14 residues. Germline CDR1 reads SGDLS; CDR2 reads YYNGEE. Trimming took 7 bases from V and 4 from J, leaving 17 bases between them.

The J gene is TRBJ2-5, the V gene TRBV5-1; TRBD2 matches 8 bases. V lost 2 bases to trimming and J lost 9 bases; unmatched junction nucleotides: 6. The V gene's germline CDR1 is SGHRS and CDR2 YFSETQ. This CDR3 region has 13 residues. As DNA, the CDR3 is TGCGCCAGCAGCTTACGCACCGGGGGGGCCCAGTACTTC. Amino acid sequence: CASSLRTGGAQYF.

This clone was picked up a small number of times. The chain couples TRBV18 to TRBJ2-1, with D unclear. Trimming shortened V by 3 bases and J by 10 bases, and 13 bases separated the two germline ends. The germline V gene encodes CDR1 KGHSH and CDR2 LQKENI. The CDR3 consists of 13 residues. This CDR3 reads CASSPVLVGEQFF. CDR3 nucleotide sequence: TGTGCCAGCTCACCTGTTCTAGTCGGCGAGCAGTTCTTC.

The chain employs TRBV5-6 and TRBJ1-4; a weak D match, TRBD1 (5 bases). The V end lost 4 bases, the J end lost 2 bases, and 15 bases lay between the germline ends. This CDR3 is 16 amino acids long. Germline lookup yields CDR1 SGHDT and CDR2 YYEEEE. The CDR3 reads CASSTIPGTTNEKLFF. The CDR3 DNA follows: TGTGCCAGCAGCACGATTCCGGGGACTACTAATGAAAAACTGTTTTTT.